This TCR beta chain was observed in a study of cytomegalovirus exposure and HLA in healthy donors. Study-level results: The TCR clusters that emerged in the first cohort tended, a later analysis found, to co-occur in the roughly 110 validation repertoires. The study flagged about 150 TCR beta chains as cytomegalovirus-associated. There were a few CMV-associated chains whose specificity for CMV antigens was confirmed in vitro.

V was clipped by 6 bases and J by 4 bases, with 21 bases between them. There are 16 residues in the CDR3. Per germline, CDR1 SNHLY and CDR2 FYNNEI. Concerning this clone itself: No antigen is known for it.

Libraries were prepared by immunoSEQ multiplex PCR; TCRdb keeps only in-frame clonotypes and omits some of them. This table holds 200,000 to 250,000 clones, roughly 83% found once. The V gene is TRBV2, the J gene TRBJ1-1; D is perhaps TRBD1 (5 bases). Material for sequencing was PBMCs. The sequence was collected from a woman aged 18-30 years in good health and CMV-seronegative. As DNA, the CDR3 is TGTGCCAGCAGCCTCTTAACCAGGGATGGGAGCACTGAAGCTTTCTTT. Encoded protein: CASSLLTRDGSTEAFF.